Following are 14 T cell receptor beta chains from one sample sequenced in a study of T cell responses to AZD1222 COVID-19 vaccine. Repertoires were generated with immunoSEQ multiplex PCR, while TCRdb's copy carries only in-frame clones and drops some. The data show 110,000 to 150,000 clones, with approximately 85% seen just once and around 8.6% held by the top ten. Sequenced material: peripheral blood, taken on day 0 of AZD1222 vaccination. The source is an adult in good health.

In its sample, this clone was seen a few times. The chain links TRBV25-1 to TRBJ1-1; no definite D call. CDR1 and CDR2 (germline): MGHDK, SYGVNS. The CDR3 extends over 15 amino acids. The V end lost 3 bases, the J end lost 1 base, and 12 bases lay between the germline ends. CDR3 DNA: TGTGCCAGCAGTGAGGGTGGACGGACGAACACTGAAGCTTTCTTT. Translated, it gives CASSEGGRTNTEAFF.

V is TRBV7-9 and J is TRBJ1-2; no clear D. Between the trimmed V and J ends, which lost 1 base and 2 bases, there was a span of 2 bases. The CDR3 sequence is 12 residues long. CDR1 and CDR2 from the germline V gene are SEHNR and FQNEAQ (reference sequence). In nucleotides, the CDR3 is TGTGCCAGCAGCTTAGACAACTATGGCTACACCTTC. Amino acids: CASSLDNYGYTF.

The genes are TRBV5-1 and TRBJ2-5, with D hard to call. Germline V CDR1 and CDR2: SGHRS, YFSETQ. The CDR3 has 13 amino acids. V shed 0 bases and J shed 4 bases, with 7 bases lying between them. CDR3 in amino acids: CASSLGVGETQYF. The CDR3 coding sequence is TGCGCCAGCAGCTTGGGGGTGGGAGAGACCCAGTACTTC.

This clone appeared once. The CDR3 nucleotides are TGTGCCAGCTCCCGAGCGGGGGGGCCAACAGATACGCAGTATTTT. Protein product: CASSRAGGPTDTQYF. The chain combines TRBV18 with TRBJ2-3; 10 positions match TRBD2. Trimming removed 6 bases from V and 3 bases from J; junction bases left unmatched: 6. Per germline, CDR1 KGHSH and CDR2 LQKENI. CDR3 length equals 15 residues.

DNA of the CDR3: TGTGCCAGCAGCGTAGGTCCGGTAGGCGAGACCCAGTACTTC. This gives the protein CASSVGPVGETQYF. The chain is built from TRBV9 and TRBJ2-5, with no clear D. The CDR3 consists of 14 residues. Germline lookup yields CDR1 SGDLS and CDR2 YYNGEE. V was pared by 0 bases and J by 5 bases, with 11 bases between. Full variable domain (missing parts from reference TRBV9 and TRBJ2-5): DSGVTQTPKHLITATGQRVTLRCSPRSGDLSVYWYQQSLDQGLQFLIQYYNGEERAKGNILERFSAQQFPDLHSELNLSSLELGDSALYFCASSVGPVGETQYFGPGTRLLVL.

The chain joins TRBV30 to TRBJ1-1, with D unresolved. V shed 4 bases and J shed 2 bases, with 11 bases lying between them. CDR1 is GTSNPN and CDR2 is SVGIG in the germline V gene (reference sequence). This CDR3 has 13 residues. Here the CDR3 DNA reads TGTGCCTGGAAAAGGGAGGTCAACACTGAAGCTTTCTTT. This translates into CAWKREVNTEAFF.

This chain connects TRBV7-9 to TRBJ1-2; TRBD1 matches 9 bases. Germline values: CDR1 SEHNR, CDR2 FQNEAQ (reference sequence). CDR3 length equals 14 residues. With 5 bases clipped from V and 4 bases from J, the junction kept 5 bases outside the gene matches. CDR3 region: CASSPQGAVYGYTF. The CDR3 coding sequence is TGTGCCAGCAGCCCACAGGGGGCAGTCTATGGCTACACCTTC.

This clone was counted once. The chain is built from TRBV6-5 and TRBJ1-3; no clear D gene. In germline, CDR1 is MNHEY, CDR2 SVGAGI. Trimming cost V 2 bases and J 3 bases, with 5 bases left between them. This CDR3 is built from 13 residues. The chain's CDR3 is CASSYRVGNTIYF. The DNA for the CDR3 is TGTGCCAGCAGTTACCGTGTTGGAAACACCATATATTTT.

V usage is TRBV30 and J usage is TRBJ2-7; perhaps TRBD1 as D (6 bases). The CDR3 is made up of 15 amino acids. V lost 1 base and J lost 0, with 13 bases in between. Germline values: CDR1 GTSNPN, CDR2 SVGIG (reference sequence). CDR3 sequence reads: CAWSADRLYSYEQYF. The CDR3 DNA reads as TGTGCCTGGAGTGCTGACAGGCTCTACTCCTACGAGCAGTACTTC. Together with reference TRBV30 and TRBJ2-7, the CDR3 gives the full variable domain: SQTIHQWPATLVQPVGSPLSLECTVEGTSNPNLYWYRQAAGRGLQLLFYSVGIGQISSEVPQNLSASRPQDRQFILSSKKLLLSDSGFYLCAWSADRLYSYEQYFGPGTRLTVT.

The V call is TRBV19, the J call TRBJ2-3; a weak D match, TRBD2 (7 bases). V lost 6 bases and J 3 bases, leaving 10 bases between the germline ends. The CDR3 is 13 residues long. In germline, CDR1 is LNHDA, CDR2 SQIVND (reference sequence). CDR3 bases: TGTGCCAGTAGGAGGGGGGGAACAGATACGCAGTATTTT. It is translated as CASRRGGTDTQYF.

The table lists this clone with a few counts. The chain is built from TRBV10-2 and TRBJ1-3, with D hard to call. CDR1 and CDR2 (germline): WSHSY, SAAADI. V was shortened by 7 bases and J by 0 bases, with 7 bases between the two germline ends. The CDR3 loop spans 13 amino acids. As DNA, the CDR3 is TGCGCCAGCACTTGGGACTCTGGAAACACCATATATTTT. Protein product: CASTWDSGNTIYF.

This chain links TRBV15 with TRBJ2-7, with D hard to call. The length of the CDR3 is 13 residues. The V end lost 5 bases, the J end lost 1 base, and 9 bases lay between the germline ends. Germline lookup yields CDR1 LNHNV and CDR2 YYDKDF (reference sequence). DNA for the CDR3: TGTGCCACCAGCGACGGGTTATCCTACGAGCAGTACTTC. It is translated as CATSDGLSYEQYF.

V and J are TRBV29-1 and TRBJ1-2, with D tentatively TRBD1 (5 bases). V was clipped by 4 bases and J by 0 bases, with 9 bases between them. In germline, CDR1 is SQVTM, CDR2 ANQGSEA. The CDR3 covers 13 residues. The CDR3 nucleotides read TGCAGCGTTGCCGCGGGGCCTAACTATGGCTACACCTTC. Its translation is CSVAAGPNYGYTF.

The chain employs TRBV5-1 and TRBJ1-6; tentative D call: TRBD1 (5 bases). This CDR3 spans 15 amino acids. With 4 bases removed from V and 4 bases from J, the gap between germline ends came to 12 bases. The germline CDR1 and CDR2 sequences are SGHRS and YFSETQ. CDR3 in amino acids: CASSPGGGYNSPLHF. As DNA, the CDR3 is TGCGCCAGCAGCCCGGGGGGGGGATATAATTCACCCCTCCACTTT.